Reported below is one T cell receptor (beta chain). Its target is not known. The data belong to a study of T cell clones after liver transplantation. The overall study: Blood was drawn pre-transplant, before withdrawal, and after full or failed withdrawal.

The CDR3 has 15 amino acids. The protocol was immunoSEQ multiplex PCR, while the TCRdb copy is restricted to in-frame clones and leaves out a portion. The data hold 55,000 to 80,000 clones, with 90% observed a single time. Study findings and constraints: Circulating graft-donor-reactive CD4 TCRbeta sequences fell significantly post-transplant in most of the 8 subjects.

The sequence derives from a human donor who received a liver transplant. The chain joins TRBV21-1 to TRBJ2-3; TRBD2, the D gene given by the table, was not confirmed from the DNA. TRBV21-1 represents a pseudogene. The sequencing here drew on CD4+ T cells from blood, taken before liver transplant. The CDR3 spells CASSRLAGSTDTQYF. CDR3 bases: TGTGCCAGCAGCAGACTAGCGGGGAGCACAGATACGCAGTATTTT.